The text below deals with one T cell receptor beta chain. These data belong to a study of blood T cell repertoires in COVID-19. About the research overall: The United States, Italy and Spain supplied acute and convalescent COVID-19 samples. The analysed material was cDNA or gDNA that came from T cells, B-cell-depleted T cells, or PBMCs.

In the study's own analysis: Amplification of reference gene primers was used by the study to estimate nucleated cell counts. TCRdb's table, derived via immunoSEQ multiplex PCR, lists solely in-frame clones and lacks some. V and J calls and clone size are as listed in that table; D and trimming were resolved from the DNA. The table records about 23,000 clones, 80% to 90% of them present only once. V trimming: 2 bases; J trimming: 4 bases; junction bases outside the gene matches: 3. Germline-derived CDR1 and CDR2 are MNHEY and SVGAGI. The CDR3 runs 14 residues. The rearrangement links TRBV6-5 to TRBJ2-7, with 9 bases that match TRBD1. Input material: peripheral blood. The receptor was derived from a woman older than 75 with active COVID-19. The CDR3 nucleotides are TGTGCCAGCAGTTACCTCGGACAGGGGTACGAGCAGTACTTC. This codes for CASSYLGQGYEQYF.